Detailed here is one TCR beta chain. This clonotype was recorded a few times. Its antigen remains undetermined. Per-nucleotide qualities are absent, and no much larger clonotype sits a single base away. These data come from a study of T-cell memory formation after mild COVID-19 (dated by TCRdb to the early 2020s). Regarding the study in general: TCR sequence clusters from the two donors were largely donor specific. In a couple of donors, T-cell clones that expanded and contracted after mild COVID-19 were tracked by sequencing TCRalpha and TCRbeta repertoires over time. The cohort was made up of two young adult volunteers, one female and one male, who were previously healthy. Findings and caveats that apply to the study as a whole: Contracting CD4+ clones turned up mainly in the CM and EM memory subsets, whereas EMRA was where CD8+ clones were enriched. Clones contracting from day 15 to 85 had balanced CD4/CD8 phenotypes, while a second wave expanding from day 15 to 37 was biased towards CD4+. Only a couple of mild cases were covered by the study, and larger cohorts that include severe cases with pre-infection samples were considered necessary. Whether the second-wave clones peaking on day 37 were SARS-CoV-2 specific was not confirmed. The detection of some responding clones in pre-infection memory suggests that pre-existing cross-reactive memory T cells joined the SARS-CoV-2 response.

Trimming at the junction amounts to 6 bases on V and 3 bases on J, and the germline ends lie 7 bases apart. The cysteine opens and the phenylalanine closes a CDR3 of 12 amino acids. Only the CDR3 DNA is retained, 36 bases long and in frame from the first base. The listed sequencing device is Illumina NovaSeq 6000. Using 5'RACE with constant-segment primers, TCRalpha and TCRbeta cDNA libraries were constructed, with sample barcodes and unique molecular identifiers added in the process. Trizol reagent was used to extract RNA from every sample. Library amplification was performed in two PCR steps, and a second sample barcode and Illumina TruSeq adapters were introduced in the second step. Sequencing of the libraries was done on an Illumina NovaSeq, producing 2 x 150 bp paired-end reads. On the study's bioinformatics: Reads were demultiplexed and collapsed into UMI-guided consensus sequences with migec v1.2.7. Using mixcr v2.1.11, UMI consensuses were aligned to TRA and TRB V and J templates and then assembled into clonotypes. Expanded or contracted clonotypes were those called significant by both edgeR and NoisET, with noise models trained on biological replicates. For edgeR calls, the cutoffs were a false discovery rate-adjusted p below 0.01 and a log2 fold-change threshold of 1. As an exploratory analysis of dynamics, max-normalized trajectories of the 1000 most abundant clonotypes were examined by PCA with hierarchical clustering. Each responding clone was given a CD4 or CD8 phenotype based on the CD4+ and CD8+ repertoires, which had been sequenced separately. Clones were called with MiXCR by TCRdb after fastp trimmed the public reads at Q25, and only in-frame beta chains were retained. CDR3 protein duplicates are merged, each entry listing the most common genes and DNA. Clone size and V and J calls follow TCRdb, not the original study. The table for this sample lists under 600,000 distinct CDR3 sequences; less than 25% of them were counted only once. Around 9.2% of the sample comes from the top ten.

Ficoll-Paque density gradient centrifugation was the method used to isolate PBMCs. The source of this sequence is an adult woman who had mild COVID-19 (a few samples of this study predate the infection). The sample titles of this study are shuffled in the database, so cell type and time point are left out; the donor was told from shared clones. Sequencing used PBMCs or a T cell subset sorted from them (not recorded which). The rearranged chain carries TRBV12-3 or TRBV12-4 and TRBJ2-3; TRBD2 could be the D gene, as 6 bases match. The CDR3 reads CASRTSTDTQYF. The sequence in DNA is TGTGCCAGCAGGACTAGTACAGATACGCAGTATTTT.